This T cell receptor (beta chain) was profiled in a study of CD8 T cells in ankylosing spondylitis. There are 15 residues in the CDR3. The germline V gene has CDR1 SEHNR and CDR2 FQNEAQ (reference sequence). The trim removed 6 bases at V and 7 bases at J, leaving 9 bases unmatched. TCRdb reprocessed the 5' RACE reads via MiXCR and lists one record per CDR3 protein. The table includes 450,000 to 550,000 distinct CDR3 sequences, about 5.7% detected once. This clonotype came up many times. Its antigen is unknown. Study-wide points: The disease-linked clones had a CD8+ phenotype and low blood frequencies. Characteristic of ankylosing spondylitis blood, it appeared, was a TCR beta motif comprising eight highly homologous variants. Several of the motif variants were reported before in synovial fluid and blood from reactive arthritis.

The sample consisted of blood, either unsorted or a sorted T cell fraction (not recorded which). The V call is TRBV7-9, the J call TRBJ2-1; 10 bases are shared with TRBD2. This clonotype originated in a male donor with ankylosing spondylitis. CDR3 sequence (DNA): TGTGCCAGCAGACCCCTAGCGGGAGATCGAAATGAGCAGTTCTTC. Translated: CASRPLAGDRNEQFF.